Below are 5 T cell receptor beta chains sequenced from a single sample in a study of Ad26.COV2.S vaccination and SARS-CoV-2 variants. Sequencing used immunoSEQ multiplex PCR; TCRdb keeps in-frame clones, though not all of them. The sample gives around 450,000 clones, roughly 87% of which show up once; roughly 2.5% is in the top ten. Treatment in this sample: roughly 18 received Ad26.COV2.S at low or high dose, single or two shots; about 5 received placebo; per-sample allocation not given. Day 63 following the first vaccine or placebo injection was when the samples were taken. The sequencing used peripheral blood, collected in a trial of Ad26.COV2.S vaccine versus placebo. These receptors were collected from a person aged 18 to 59 who received the Ad26.COV2.S COVID-19 vaccine or a placebo.

V gene TRBV4-1 combines with J gene TRBJ2-1; 12 bases are a match to TRBD2. This CDR3 spans 17 amino acids. Germline V gene data show CDR1 as MGHRA and CDR2 as YSYEKL. The V gene end was trimmed by 1 base and the J gene end by 9 bases; junction bases not matched to a gene: 10. The CDR3 protein is CASSQASGRALRGEQFF. DNA of the CDR3: TGCGCCAGCAGCCAAGCTAGCGGGAGGGCTCTAAGGGGTGAGCAGTTCTTC.

This chain connects TRBV7-9 to TRBJ2-3; perhaps TRBD2 as D (6 bases). Germline V gene lookup returns CDR1 SEHNR and CDR2 FQNEAQ (reference sequence). V gave up 10 bases and J gave up 13 bases, with 24 bases separating them. This CDR3 region has 13 residues. DNA for the CDR3: TGTGCCACCCAAGGGGTGGGCGGAGGGCAGGAGTATTTT. It specifies CATQGVGGGQEYF.

The chain combines TRBV6-6 with TRBJ2-1, with D possibly being TRBD1 (6 bases). Trimming removed 6 bases from V and 8 bases from J, with 11 bases in between. Germline loops: CDR1 MNHNY, CDR2 SVGAGI (reference sequence). The CDR3 totals 12 residues. The chain's CDR3 is CASSPGVYEQFF. In nucleotides, the CDR3 is TGTGCCAGCAGCCCAGGGGTCTATGAGCAGTTCTTC.

Here the CDR3 reads CASSLNGGNTIYF. The CDR3 DNA reads TGTGCCAGCAGTTTAAACGGTGGAAACACCATATATTTT. The rearrangement links TRBV27 to TRBJ1-3; D remains ambiguous. CDR3 length: 13 amino acids. With 2 bases removed from V and 3 bases from J, the gap between germline ends came to 5 bases. Germline V gene data show CDR1 as MNHEY and CDR2 as SMNVEV (reference sequence).

The CDR3 loop reads CASSYSRTDEQFF. In nucleotides, the CDR3 is TGTGCCAGCAGTTACTCCCGTACAGATGAGCAGTTCTTC. The chain is built from TRBV6-6 and TRBJ2-1; D is ambiguous. Trimming removed 0 bases at V and 8 bases at J, with 8 bases between. Germline V gene data show CDR1 as MNHNY and CDR2 as SVGAGI (reference sequence). This CDR3 comprises 13 residues.